The rows below give T cell receptor beta chains drawn from one sample of a study of CD8 T cells in ankylosing spondylitis. From the 5' RACE reads, TCRdb called clonotypes with MiXCR, one entry per CDR3 protein. The data contain about 500,000 distinct CDR3 sequences, roughly 13% of them seen just once; the ten biggest clones take up under 7.5%. The sample taken for sequencing was blood, either unsorted or a sorted T cell fraction (not recorded which). The receptor set was obtained from a male donor with ankylosing spondylitis. Both conserved end residues are part of each CDR3. Fields, in order: V gene, D gene, J gene, clone size, CDR3 protein, CDR3 DNA. The D gene is left open where the match is weak. Clone size is shown for a subset of rows, as once, few, many or a class of expanded clone.

TRBV20-1	.	TRBJ2-1	.	CSASSEFETYNEQFF	TGCAGTGCTAGTTCGGAGTTCGAGACCTACAATGAGCAGTTCTTC
TRBV12-3/TRBV12-4	TRBD1	TRBJ1-6	few	CASSFWTGGAGESYNSPLHF	TGTGCCAGCAGTTTCTGGACAGGGGGCGCGGGAGAATCCTATAATTCACCCCTCCACTTT
TRBV7-2	.	TRBJ1-5	few	CASSLVVGQLNQPQHF	TGTGCCAGCAGCTTAGTGGTGGGCCAGTTAAATCAGCCCCAGCATTTT
TRBV12-3/TRBV12-4	TRBD2	TRBJ2-3	few	CASRPSGGSTDTQYF	TGTGCCAGCCGCCCTAGCGGAGGGAGCACAGATACGCAGTATTTT
TRBV5-1	.	TRBJ2-3	.	CASSLMGGTDTDTQYF	TGCGCCAGCAGCTTGATGGGGGGGACAGACACAGATACGCAGTATTTT
TRBV5-1	TRBD2	TRBJ2-2	few	CASSFGGGASTGELFF	TGCGCCAGCAGCTTCGGGGGGGGCGCATCCACCGGGGAGCTGTTTTTT
TRBV29-1	.	TRBJ1-2	.	CSVEDPPGFGGYTF	TGCAGCGTTGAAGATCCCCCTGGATTTGGAGGCTACACCTTC
TRBV5-1	.	TRBJ1-1	many	CASSFNDGWGNTEAFF	TGCGCCAGCAGCTTCAATGACGGCTGGGGGAACACTGAAGCTTTCTTT
TRBV12-3/TRBV12-4	TRBD2	TRBJ2-1	.	CASSPTSGDNNEQFF	TGTGCCAGCAGTCCGACTAGCGGGGATAACAATGAGCAGTTCTTC
TRBV20-1	TRBD1	TRBJ1-1	.	CGRGQGFSEAFF	TGCGGAAGGGGACAGGGCTTTTCTGAAGCTTTCTTT
TRBV20-1	.	TRBJ2-1	.	CSARGASGPVYNEQFF	TGCAGTGCTAGAGGGGCGTCGGGACCGGTTTACAATGAGCAGTTCTTC
TRBV11-3	.	TRBJ2-5	few	CASSPRGSKETQYF	TGTGCCAGCAGCCCAAGGGGGTCGAAAGAGACCCAGTACTTC
TRBV7-9	.	TRBJ2-3	.	CASSKEGLSTDTQYF	TGTGCCAGCAGCAAGGAAGGGTTAAGCACAGATACGCAGTATTTT
TRBV20-1	.	TRBJ1-5	.	CSASHRVGRQPQHF	TGCAGTGCTAGTCACAGGGTGGGTAGGCAGCCCCAGCATTTT
TRBV7-8	TRBD2	TRBJ2-2	.	CASSLETSGGSTGELFF	TGTGCCAGCAGCTTAGAGACTAGCGGGGGTTCCACCGGGGAGCTGTTTTTT
TRBV5-6	.	TRBJ1-2	few	CASSLFSDNYGYTF	TGTGCCAGCAGCTTGTTCTCGGATAACTATGGCTACACCTTC